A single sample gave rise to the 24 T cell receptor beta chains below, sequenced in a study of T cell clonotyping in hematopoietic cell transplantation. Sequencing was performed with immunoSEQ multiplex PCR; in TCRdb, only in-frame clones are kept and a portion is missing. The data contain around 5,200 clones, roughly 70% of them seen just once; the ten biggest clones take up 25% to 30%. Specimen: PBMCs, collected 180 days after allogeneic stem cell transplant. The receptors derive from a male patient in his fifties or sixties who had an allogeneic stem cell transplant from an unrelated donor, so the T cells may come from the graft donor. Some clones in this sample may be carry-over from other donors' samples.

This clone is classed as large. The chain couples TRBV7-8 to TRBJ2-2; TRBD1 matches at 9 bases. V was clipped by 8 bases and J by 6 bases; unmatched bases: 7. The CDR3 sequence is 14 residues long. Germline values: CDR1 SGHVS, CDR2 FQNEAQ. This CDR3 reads CASWTGVSSGELFF. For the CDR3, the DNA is TGTGCCAGCTGGACAGGGGTCAGTTCCGGGGAGCTGTTTTTT.

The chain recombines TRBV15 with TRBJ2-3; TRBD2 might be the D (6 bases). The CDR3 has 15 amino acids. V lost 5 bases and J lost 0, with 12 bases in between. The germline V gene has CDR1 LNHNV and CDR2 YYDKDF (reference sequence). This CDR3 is CATSGGTLSTDTQYF. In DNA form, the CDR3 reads TGTGCCACCAGCGGAGGGACCCTTAGCACAGATACGCAGTATTTT.

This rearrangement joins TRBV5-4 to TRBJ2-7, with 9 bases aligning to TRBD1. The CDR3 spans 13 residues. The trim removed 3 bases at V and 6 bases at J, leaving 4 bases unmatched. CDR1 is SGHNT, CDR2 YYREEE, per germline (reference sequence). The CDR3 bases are TGTGCCAGCAGCTCGGGACAGGGCGCCGAGCAGTACTTC. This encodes CASSSGQGAEQYF.

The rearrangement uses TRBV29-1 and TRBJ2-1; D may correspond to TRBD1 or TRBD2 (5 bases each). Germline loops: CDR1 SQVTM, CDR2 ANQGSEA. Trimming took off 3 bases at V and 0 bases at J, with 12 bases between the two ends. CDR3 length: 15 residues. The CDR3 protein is CSVEGVGSSYNEQFF. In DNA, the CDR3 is TGCAGCGTTGAGGGGGTTGGAAGCTCCTACAATGAGCAGTTCTTC.

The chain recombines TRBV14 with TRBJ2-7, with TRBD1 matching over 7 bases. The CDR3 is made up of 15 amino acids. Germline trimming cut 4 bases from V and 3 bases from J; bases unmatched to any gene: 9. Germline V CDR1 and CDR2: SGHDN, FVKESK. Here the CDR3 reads CASSRIRQGHYEQYF. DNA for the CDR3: TGTGCCAGCAGCCGAATACGACAGGGTCACTACGAGCAGTACTTC.

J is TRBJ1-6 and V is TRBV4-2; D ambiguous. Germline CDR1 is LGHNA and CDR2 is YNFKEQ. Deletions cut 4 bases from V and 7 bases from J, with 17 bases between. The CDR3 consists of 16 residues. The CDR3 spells CASSPPVPTGNSPLHF. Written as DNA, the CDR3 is TGTGCCAGCAGCCCACCCGTGCCGACCGGGAATTCACCCCTCCACTTT.

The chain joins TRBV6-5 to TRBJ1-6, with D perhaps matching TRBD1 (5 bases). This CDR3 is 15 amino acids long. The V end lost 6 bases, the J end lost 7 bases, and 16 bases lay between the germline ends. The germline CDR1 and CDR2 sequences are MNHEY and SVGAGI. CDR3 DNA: TGTGCCAGCAGGCCCCCGGGACGGCAGAATTCACCCCTCCACTTT. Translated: CASRPPGRQNSPLHF.

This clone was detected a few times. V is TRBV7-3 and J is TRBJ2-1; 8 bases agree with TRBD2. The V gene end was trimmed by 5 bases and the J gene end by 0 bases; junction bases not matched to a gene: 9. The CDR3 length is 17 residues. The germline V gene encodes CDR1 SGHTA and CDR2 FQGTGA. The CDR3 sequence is CASSPWGAGDSYNEQFF. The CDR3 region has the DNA TGTGCCAGCAGCCCTTGGGGAGCGGGGGACTCCTACAATGAGCAGTTCTTC.

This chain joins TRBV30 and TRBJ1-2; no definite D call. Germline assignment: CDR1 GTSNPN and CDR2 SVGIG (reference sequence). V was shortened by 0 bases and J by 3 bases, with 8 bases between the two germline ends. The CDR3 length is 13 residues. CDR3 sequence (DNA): TGTGCCTGGAGTGTACGGGCAGACTATGGCTACACCTTC. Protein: CAWSVRADYGYTF.

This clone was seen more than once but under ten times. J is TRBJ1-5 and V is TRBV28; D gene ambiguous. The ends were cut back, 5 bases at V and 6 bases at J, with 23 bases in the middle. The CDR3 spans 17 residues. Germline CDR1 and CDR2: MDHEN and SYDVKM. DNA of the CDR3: TGTGCCAGCAGTGCTATCCCCACCCAGACAAGGGCTCAGCCCCAGCATTTT. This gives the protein CASSAIPTQTRAQPQHF. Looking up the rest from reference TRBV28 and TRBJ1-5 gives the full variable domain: DVKVTQSSRYLVKRTGEKVFLECVQDMDHENMFWYRQDPGLGLRLIYFSYDVKMKEKGDIPEGYSVSREKKERFSLILESASTNQTSMYLCASSAIPTQTRAQPQHFGDGTRLSIL.

The CDR3 region has the DNA TGTGCCAGCAGTGAAATGGGGGTGACACTGCCCGGGGAGCTGTTTTTT. It translates to CASSEMGVTLPGELFF. The rearrangement uses TRBV6-1 and TRBJ2-2, with D perhaps matching TRBD1 or TRBD2 (5 bases each). Germline values: CDR1 MNHNS, CDR2 SASEGT. Trimming left V 2 bases short and J 6 bases short, with 16 bases between. This CDR3 spans 16 amino acids.

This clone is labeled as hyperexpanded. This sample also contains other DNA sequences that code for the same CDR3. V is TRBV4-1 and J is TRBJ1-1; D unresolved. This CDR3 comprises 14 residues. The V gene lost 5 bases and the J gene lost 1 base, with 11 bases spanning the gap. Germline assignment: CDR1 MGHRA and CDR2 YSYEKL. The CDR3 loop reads CASSTRTENTEAFF. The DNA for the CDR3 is TGCGCCAGCAGCACCCGGACGGAGAACACTGAAGCTTTCTTT.

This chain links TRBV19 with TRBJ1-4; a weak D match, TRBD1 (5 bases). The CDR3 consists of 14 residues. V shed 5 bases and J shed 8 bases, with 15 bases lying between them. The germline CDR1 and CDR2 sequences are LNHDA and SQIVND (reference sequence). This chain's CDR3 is CASSFGTRGEKLFF. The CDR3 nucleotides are TGTGCCAGTAGTTTCGGGACCCGGGGGGAAAAACTGTTTTTT.

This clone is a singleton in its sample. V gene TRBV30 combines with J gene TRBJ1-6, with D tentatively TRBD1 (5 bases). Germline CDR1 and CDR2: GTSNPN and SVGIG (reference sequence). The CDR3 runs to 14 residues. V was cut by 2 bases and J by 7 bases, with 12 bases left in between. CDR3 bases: TGTGCCTGGAGTCAAGACAGCCCCAATTCACCCCTCCACTTT. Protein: CAWSQDSPNSPLHF.

CDR3 in DNA: TGTGCCAGCAGGGGGTGGCGGGAGGTCAACCACGAGCAGTACTTC. The encoded protein is CASRGWREVNHEQYF. The rearrangement joins TRBV28 to TRBJ2-7, with 8 bases that match TRBD2. This CDR3 has 15 amino acids. J gave up 5 bases and V 6 bases, and 12 bases lay outside the gene matches. Germline-derived CDR1 and CDR2 are MDHEN and SYDVKM.

In DNA form, the CDR3 reads TGTGCCAGCTCCCGAGGGACATCTAATGAAAAACTGTTTTTT. As protein: CASSRGTSNEKLFF. The genes are TRBV6-5 and TRBJ1-4; maybe TRBD1 (6 bases). V lost 8 bases to trimming and J lost 3 bases, with 13 bases between them. The CDR3 is 14 amino acids. Germline V gene data show CDR1 as MNHEY and CDR2 as SVGAGI.

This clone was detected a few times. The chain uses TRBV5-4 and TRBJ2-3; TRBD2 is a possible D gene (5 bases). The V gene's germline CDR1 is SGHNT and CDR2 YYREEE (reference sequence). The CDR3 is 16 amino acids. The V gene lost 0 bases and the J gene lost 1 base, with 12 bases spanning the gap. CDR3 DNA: TGTGCCAGCAGCTTGGGTCTAGACGGGGGCACAGATACGCAGTATTTT. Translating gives CASSLGLDGGTDTQYF. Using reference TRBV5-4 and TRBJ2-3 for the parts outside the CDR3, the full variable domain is ETGVTQSPTHLIKTRGQQVTLRCSSQSGHNTVSWYQQALGQGPQFIFQYYREEENGRGNFPPRFSGLQFPNYSSELNVNALELDDSALYLCASSLGLDGGTDTQYFGPGTRLTVL.

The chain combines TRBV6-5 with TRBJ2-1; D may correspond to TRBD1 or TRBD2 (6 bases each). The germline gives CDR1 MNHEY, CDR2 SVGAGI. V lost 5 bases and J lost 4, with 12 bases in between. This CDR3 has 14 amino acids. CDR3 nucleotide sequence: TGTGCCAGCAGTCAACAGGGAGGATACAATGAGCAGTTCTTC. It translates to CASSQQGGYNEQFF.

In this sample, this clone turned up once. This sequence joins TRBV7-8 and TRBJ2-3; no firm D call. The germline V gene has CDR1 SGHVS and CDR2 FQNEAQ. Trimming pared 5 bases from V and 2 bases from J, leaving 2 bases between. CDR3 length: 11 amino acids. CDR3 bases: TGTGCCAGCAGCCACACAGATACGCAGTATTTT. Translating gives CASSHTDTQYF.

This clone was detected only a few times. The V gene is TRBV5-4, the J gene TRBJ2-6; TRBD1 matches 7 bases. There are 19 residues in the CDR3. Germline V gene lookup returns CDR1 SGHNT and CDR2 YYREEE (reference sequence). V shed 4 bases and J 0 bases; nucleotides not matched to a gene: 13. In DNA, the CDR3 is TGTGCCAGCAGCGAAGTAGGGGACAGCTTCAGCTCTGGGGCCAACGTCCTGACTTTC. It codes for CASSEVGDSFSSGANVLTF. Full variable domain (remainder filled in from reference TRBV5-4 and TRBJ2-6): ETGVTQSPTHLIKTRGQQVTLRCSSQSGHNTVSWYQQALGQGPQFIFQYYREEENGRGNFPPRFSGLQFPNYSSELNVNALELDDSALYLCASSEVGDSFSSGANVLTFGAGSRLTVL.

CDR3: CAWSPGIGPDEQYF. The CDR3 DNA follows: TGTGCCTGGAGCCCAGGGATCGGACCGGACGAGCAGTACTTC. The rearrangement joins TRBV30 to TRBJ2-7; D possibly corresponds to TRBD1 (5 bases). V was shortened by 3 bases and J by 5 bases, with 17 bases between the two germline ends. The CDR3 extends over 14 amino acids. Germline V CDR1 and CDR2: GTSNPN, SVGIG (reference sequence). Full variable domain (outside the CDR3, taken from reference TRBV30 and TRBJ2-7): SQTIHQWPATLVQPVGSPLSLECTVEGTSNPNLYWYRQAAGRGLQLLFYSVGIGQISSEVPQNLSASRPQDRQFILSSKKLLLSDSGFYLCAWSPGIGPDEQYFGPGTRLTVT.

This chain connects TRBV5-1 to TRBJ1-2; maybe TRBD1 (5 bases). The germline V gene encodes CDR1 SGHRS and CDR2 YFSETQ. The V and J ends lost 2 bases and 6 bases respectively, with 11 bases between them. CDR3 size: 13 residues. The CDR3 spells CASSFQGSDGYTF. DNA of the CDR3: TGCGCCAGCAGCTTTCAGGGCTCGGATGGCTACACCTTC.

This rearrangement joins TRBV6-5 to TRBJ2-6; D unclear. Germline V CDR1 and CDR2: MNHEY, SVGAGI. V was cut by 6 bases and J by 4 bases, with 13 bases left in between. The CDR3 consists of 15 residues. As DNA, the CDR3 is TGTGCCAGCAGGAGCGCGCCCTACGGGGCCAACGTCCTGACTTTC. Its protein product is CASRSAPYGANVLTF.

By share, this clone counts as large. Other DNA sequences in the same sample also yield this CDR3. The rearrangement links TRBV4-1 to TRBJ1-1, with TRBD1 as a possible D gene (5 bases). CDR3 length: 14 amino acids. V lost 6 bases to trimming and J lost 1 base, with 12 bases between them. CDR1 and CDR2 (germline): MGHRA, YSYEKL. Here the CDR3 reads CASSHRTENTEAFF. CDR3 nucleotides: TGCGCCAGCAGTCACAGGACGGAGAACACTGAAGCTTTCTTT.